This record concerns one T cell receptor (beta chain) sequence. The data originate from a study of blood T cell repertoires in COVID-19. The overall study: Whether acute or convalescent, the COVID-19 samples came from the United States, Italy and Spain. PBMCs, B-cell-depleted T cells, or T cells were the source of the cDNA or gDNA that made up the material.

Germline-derived CDR1 and CDR2 are SQVTM and ANQGSEA. The CDR3 runs to 12 residues. V was pared by 7 bases and J by 1 base, with 10 bases between. In the authors' workflow: Researchers report that nucleated cell counts were estimated from reference gene primer amplification. The data were produced by immunoSEQ multiplex PCR, yet TCRdb's version contains in-frame clones alone and is incomplete. V and J calls and clone size come straight from that table; D and trimming were deduced from the DNA. The sample holds 70,000 to 85,000 clones, roughly 80% seen once. This clonotype was obtained from a woman of 80 years or more with acute or convalescent COVID-19. The material sequenced was peripheral blood. The chain uses TRBV29-1 and TRBJ1-1; D call uncertain. The DNA for the CDR3 is TGCAGCGCTAACACCCGGAACACTGAAGCTTTCTTT. Amino acid sequence: CSANTRNTEAFF.